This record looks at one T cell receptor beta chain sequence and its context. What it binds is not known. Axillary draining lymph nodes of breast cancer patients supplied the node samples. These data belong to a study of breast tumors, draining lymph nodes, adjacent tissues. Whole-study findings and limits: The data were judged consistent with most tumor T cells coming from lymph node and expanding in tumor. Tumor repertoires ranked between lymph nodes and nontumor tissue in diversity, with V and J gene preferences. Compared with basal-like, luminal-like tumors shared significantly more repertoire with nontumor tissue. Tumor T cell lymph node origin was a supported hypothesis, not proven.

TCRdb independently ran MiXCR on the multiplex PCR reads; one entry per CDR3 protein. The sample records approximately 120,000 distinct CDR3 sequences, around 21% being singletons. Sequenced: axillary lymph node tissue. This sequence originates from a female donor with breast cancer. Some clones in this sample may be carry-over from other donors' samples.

The CDR3 protein is CSAMPMGSEVPHIQYF. CDR3 coding DNA: TGCAGTGCTATGCCAATGGGGTCGGAGGTCCCTCACATTCAGTACTTC. The chain carries TRBV20-1 and TRBJ2-4, with D maybe TRBD2 (5 bases). Germline lookup yields CDR1 DFQATT and CDR2 SNEGSKA (reference sequence). This CDR3 region has 16 residues. V lost 4 bases to trimming and J lost 8 bases, with 24 bases between them.